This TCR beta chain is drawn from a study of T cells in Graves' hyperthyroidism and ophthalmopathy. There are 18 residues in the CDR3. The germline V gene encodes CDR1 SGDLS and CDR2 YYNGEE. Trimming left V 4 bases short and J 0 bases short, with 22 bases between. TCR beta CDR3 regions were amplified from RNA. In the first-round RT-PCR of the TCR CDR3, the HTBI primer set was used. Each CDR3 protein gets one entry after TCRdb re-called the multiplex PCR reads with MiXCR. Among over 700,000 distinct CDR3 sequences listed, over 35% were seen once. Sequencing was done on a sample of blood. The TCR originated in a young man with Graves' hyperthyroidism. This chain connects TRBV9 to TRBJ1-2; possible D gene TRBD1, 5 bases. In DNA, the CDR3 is TGTGCCAGCAGCAAGAGGGGTACAGGCGACCAAGCTAACTATGGCTACACCTTC. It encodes CASSKRGTGDQANYGYTF.